The present T cell receptor beta chain was sequenced within a study of shared T cell receptors in the human thymus. Profiled with immunoSEQ multiplex PCR; TCRdb holds only in-frame clones, not every one. The sample holds about 400,000 clones, 95% seen once. With V trimmed by 5 bases and J by 0 bases, 14 bases remained unmatched. CDR3 length: 19 residues. Germline V gene sequence: CDR1 PRHDT, CDR2 FYEKMQ (reference sequence). The chain joins TRBV13 to TRBJ1-3, with 9 bases lining up with TRBD1. This receptor was taken from a human donor. Sequenced material: thymocytes. The CDR3: CASSAGQGKRHASGNTIYF. CDR3 in DNA: TGTGCCAGCAGCGCGGGACAGGGAAAGCGACATGCCTCTGGAAACACCATATATTTT. Based on the CDR3 plus reference TRBV13 and TRBJ1-3, the full variable domain is AAGVIQSPRHLIKEKRETATLKCYPIPRHDTVYWYQQGPGQDPQFLISFYEKMQSDKGSIPDRFSAQQFSDYHSELNMSSLELGDSALYFCASSAGQGKRHASGNTIYFGEGSWLTVV.